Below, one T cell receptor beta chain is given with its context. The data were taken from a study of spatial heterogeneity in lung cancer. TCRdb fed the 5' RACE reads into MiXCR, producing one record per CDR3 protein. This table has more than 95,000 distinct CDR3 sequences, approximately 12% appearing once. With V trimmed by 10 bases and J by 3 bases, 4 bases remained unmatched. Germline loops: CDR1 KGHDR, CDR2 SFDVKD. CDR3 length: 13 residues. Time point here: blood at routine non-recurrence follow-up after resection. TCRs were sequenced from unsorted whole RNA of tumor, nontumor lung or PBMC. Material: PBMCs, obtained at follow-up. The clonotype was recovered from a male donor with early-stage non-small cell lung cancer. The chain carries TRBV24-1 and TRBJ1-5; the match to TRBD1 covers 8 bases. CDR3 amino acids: CATMDRDNQPQHF. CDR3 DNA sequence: TGTGCCACGATGGACAGGGACAATCAGCCCCAGCATTTT.